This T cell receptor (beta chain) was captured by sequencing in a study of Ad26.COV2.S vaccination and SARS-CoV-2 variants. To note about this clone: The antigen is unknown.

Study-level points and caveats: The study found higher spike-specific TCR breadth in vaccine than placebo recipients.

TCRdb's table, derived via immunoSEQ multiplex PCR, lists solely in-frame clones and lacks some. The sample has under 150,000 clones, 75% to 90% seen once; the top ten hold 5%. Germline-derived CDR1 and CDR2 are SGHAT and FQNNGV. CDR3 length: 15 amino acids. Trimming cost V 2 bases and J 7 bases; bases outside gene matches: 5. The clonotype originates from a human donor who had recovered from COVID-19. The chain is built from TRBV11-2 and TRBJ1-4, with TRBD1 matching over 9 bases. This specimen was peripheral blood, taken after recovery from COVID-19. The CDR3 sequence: CASSLYGQGREKLFF. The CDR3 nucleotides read TGTGCCAGCAGCTTATATGGACAGGGGCGTGAAAAACTGTTTTTT.